The 9 T cell receptor beta chains reported below all come from one sample, sequenced in a study of response to subunit inactivated influenza vaccine. TCRdb processed the RT-PCR reads anew with MiXCR; each CDR3 protein has one entry. The sample shows hundreds of thousands of distinct CDR3 sequences, approximately 7.7% of them seen only once. This specimen consisted of PBMCs from blood, obtained roughly 24 months after vaccination. These receptors originate from a man aged 50-75 years who received an inactivated influenza vaccine.

This clonotype appeared many times. This sequence joins TRBV5-5 and TRBJ2-7; D remains ambiguous. Germline lookup yields CDR1 SGHKS and CDR2 YYEKEE (reference sequence). The CDR3 covers 12 residues. The ends were cut back, 4 bases at V and 5 bases at J, with 10 bases in the middle. The CDR3 sequence: CASSEEWDEQYF. CDR3 DNA: TGTGCCAGCAGCGAAGAGTGGGACGAGCAGTACTTC.

This sequence joins TRBV2 and TRBJ2-5, with no clear D. V gave up 2 bases and J gave up 3 bases, with 13 bases separating them. Germline V gene lookup returns CDR1 SNHLY and CDR2 FYNNEI. The CDR3 runs 15 residues. The CDR3 bases are TGTGCCAGCAGTGAAAGGTCGAAGTACAAAGAGACCCAGTACTTC. This encodes CASSERSKYKETQYF.

J is TRBJ2-1 and V is TRBV20-1; 8 nucleotides line up with TRBD2. V trimming: 5 bases; J trimming: 6 bases; junction bases outside the gene matches: 15. This CDR3 is 16 amino acids long. The germline gives CDR1 DFQATT, CDR2 SNEGSKA (reference sequence). The CDR3 nucleotides are TGCAGTGCTTCTGGGAGGAGCGGGAGAAGTAGCAATGAGCAGTTCTTC. This gives the protein CSASGRSGRSSNEQFF.

This clonotype was detected a few times. CDR3 sequence (DNA): TGTGCCAGCAGGTTCAGACAGGTGAACACCGGGGAGCTGTTTTTT. It specifies CASRFRQVNTGELFF. The gene calls are TRBV6-1 and TRBJ2-2; D perhaps matches TRBD1 (6 bases). Germline CDR1 MNHNS, CDR2 SASEGT. V shed 6 bases and J shed 1 base, with 12 bases lying between them. The CDR3 is made up of 15 amino acids.

The chain has TRBV5-6 and TRBJ2-1; D remains unclear. CDR1 is SGHDT, CDR2 YYEEEE, per germline. The CDR3 has 16 residues. V lost 4 bases and J lost 0, with 14 bases in between. CDR3 amino acids: CASSRRVSSSYNEQFF. As DNA, the CDR3 is TGTGCCAGCAGCCGTAGGGTCTCAAGCTCCTACAATGAGCAGTTCTTC.

This chain connects TRBV27 to TRBJ1-6, with 9 bases that match TRBD1. Germline V lookup: CDR1 MNHEY, CDR2 SMNVEV (reference sequence). The V and J ends lost 6 bases and 9 bases, in that order; junction bases with no gene match: 12. The CDR3 covers 16 residues. CDR3 nucleotide sequence: TGTGCCAGCAGACCAGCGACCGGGACAGGGTCTTCACCCCTCCACTTT. It codes for CASRPATGTGSSPLHF.

The chain has TRBV6-1 and TRBJ1-1; no reliable D call. The CDR3 has 13 amino acids. Germline CDR1 and CDR2: MNHNS and SASEGT. Trimming took off 6 bases at V and 1 base at J, with 9 bases between the two ends. CDR3 in amino acids: CASREVSNTEAFF. CDR3 DNA: TGTGCCAGCAGGGAGGTTTCGAACACTGAAGCTTTCTTT.

The J gene is TRBJ1-3, the V gene TRBV6-1; D perhaps matches TRBD1 (5 bases). Trimming pared 7 bases from V and 2 bases from J, leaving 9 bases between. This CDR3 spans 13 amino acids. Germline V gene lookup returns CDR1 MNHNS and CDR2 SASEGT. In DNA form, the CDR3 reads TGTGCCAGCACGCCAGGGACTGGAAACACCATATATTTT. This translates into CASTPGTGNTIYF.

The chain uses TRBV24-1 and TRBJ2-6; no reliable D call. V shed 1 base and J shed 4 bases, with 4 bases lying between them. CDR1 and CDR2 (germline): KGHDR, SFDVKD. This CDR3 contains 14 residues. Written as DNA, the CDR3 is TGTGCCACCAGTGATTTTTCCGGGGCCAACGTCCTGACTTTC. Amino acid sequence: CATSDFSGANVLTF.